This TCR beta chain was recorded in a study of T cell repertoires in aging, cancer and after chemotherapy. Study-wide background: Donors were grouped into six age bands spanning 30 or younger through 70 or older. Paired samples before and after chemotherapy came from glioblastoma patients receiving temozolomide-based therapy. Findings and limits, study-wide: In cancer patients, declining TCR diversity with age involved lost richness and lost evenness. The repertoire data cannot show anything about immunological memory following chemotherapy.

Peripheral blood genomic DNA, not sorted cells or RNA, was the template. Points on this clonotype: Its antigen is not identified.

Multiplex touch-down PCR with TRB-A/B primers amplified rearranged V-D-J TRB sequences. MiXCR was run by TCRdb on the multiplex PCR reads, yielding one entry per CDR3 protein. The sample includes approximately 450 distinct CDR3 sequences, 31% of them seen just once. Germline loops: CDR1 MNHEY, CDR2 SVGEGT. The CDR3 consists of 14 residues. The ends were cut back, 7 bases at V and 10 bases at J, with 19 bases in the middle. The chain has TRBV6-2 or TRBV6-3 and TRBJ1-4; D possibly corresponds to TRBD1 (6 bases). The clonotype originates from a human donor with a solid tumor. Sequencing was carried out using blood. CDR3 in DNA: TGTGCCAGCAACCCCCGGACAGAAAACATAAAACTGTTTTTT. Its translation is CASNPRTENIKLFF.